This passage covers 24 T cell receptor beta chains from one sample sequenced in a study of T cell responses to AZD1222 COVID-19 vaccine. TCRdb keeps only in-frame clones here, not all; method: immunoSEQ multiplex PCR. The sample holds 150,000 to 200,000 clones, 90% to 95% seen once. The material was peripheral blood, obtained on day 0 of AZD1222 vaccination. The receptors originated from an adult in good health.

V is TRBV27 and J is TRBJ2-2; 8 nucleotides agree with TRBD1. The trim removed 3 bases at V and 7 bases at J, leaving 7 bases unmatched. The CDR3 consists of 15 residues. CDR1 is MNHEY, CDR2 SMNVEV, per germline (reference sequence). The CDR3 DNA reads as TGTGCCAGCAGTTTGGGCACAGGGGGGATCGGGGAGCTGTTTTTT. It encodes CASSLGTGGIGELFF.

This chain uses TRBV7-3 with TRBJ2-2, with D perhaps matching TRBD1 (6 bases). V lost 0 bases, J lost 4 bases, and 12 bases lay in between. The CDR3 contains 16 residues. Looked up from germline, CDR1 is SGHTA and CDR2 is FQGTGA. CDR3 protein: CASSLTRGAGTGELFF. The CDR3 coding sequence is TGTGCCAGCAGCTTAACCAGGGGCGCGGGCACCGGGGAGCTGTTTTTT. The full variable domain, in which reference TRBV7-3 and TRBJ2-2 provide the parts outside the CDR3, is GAGVSQTPSNKVTEKGKYVELRCDPISGHTALYWYRQSLGQGPEFLIYFQGTGAADDSGLPNDRFFAVRPEGSVSTLKIQRTERGDSAVYLCASSLTRGAGTGELFFGEGSRLTVL.

CDR3 bases: TGTGCTAGTGGCACAGGGGACTATGGCTACACCTTC. Protein product: CASGTGDYGYTF. V usage is TRBV12-5 and J usage is TRBJ1-2, with TRBD1 matching over 7 bases. The CDR3 is 12 residues long. Unmatched junction bases numbered 1, after V lost 6 bases and J lost 3 bases. Germline lookup yields CDR1 LGHNT and CDR2 FRNRAP.

The chain is built from TRBV28 and TRBJ1-2; 7 bases line up with TRBD1. Germline V lookup: CDR1 MDHEN, CDR2 SYDVKM. The CDR3 sequence is 12 residues long. Trimming took 4 bases from V and 6 from J; bases not matched to a gene: 2. This CDR3 reads CASSSQGNGYTF. The CDR3 nucleotides read TGTGCCAGCAGTTCACAGGGGAATGGCTACACCTTC.

To note about this clone: Other DNA sequences in the same sample also yield this CDR3. This sequence joins TRBV10-1 and TRBJ2-1, with TRBD1 matching over 9 bases. Per the germline V gene, CDR1 is WNHNN and CDR2 is SYGVQD (reference sequence). Losses at the gene ends were 6 bases for V and 4 bases for J; bases not matched to a gene: 4. The length of the CDR3 is 14 residues. The CDR3 reads CASSRDRAYNEQFF. Here the CDR3 DNA reads TGCGCCAGCAGCCGGGACAGGGCTTACAATGAGCAGTTCTTC.

The V gene is TRBV3-1 (or the pseudogene TRBV3-2), the J gene TRBJ2-7, with a tentative D call TRBD2 (6 bases). Germline V lookup: CDR1 LGHDT, CDR2 YNNKEL (reference sequence). V lost 2 bases, J lost 2 bases, and 13 bases lay in between. CDR3 length: 15 amino acids. CDR3: CASSQLGGETYEQYF. CDR3 coding DNA: TGTGCCAGCAGCCAACTCGGGGGAGAGACCTACGAGCAGTACTTC.

The rearrangement joins TRBV9 to TRBJ2-1; D not resolved. The germline CDR1 and CDR2 sequences are SGDLS and YYNGEE. Trimming removed 0 bases from V and 0 bases from J, with 7 bases in between. This CDR3 region has 15 residues. The CDR3 DNA is TGTGCCAGCAGCGTAGACGGTAACTCCTACAATGAGCAGTTCTTC. Its translation is CASSVDGNSYNEQFF.

The chain joins TRBV18 to TRBJ2-2; no definite D call. This CDR3 contains 16 residues. The germline V gene has CDR1 KGHSH and CDR2 LQKENI. V was clipped by 1 base and J by 0 bases, with 9 bases between them. Here the CDR3 reads CASSPRSDPNTGELFF. CDR3 coding DNA: TGTGCCAGCTCACCACGATCGGACCCGAACACCGGGGAGCTGTTTTTT.

This chain joins TRBV27 and TRBJ1-2, with 7 bases aligning to TRBD1. Per germline, CDR1 MNHEY and CDR2 SMNVEV (reference sequence). CDR3 length: 19 amino acids. With 2 bases clipped from V and 6 bases from J, the junction kept 21 bases outside the gene matches. CDR3 sequence: CASSLRARQGVRSPDGYTF. The CDR3 DNA reads TGTGCCAGCAGTTTACGAGCCCGACAGGGCGTGAGAAGTCCGGATGGCTACACCTTC.

The chain employs TRBV10-3 and TRBJ2-7, with a weak D call TRBD1 (5 bases). V lost 9 bases, J lost 1 base, and 10 bases lay in between. CDR1 is ENHRY and CDR2 is SYGVKD in the germline V gene. The CDR3 extends over 12 amino acids. The CDR3 bases are TGTGCCATAGCGACAGATTCCTACGAGCAGTACTTC. This sequence encodes CAIATDSYEQYF.

V is TRBV6-5 and J is TRBJ1-2; no definite D call. The CDR3 is 13 amino acids. CDR1 is MNHEY and CDR2 is SVGAGI in the germline V gene. Trimming took off 2 bases at V and 6 bases at J, with 10 bases between the two ends. The CDR3 loop reads CASSYELNHGYTF. CDR3 nucleotides: TGTGCCAGCAGTTACGAGCTTAATCATGGCTACACCTTC.

The chain couples TRBV11-2 to TRBJ2-2, with D unresolved. V was pared by 2 bases and J by 5 bases, with 3 bases between. The V gene's germline CDR1 is SGHAT and CDR2 FQNNGV. This CDR3 region has 12 residues. The CDR3, as DNA: TGTGCCAGCAGCTTACTTACCGGGGAGCTGTTTTTT. Its translation is CASSLLTGELFF.

The rearrangement links TRBV3-1 (or the pseudogene TRBV3-2) to TRBJ1-2; TRBD1 aligns across 7 bases. This CDR3 has 14 amino acids. Looked up from germline, CDR1 is LGHDT and CDR2 is YNNKEL (reference sequence). V lost 4 bases and J lost 4; bases outside the gene matches: 6. CDR3 sequence: CASSPEAGGYGYTF. The CDR3 nucleotides are TGTGCCAGCAGCCCAGAGGCAGGGGGCTATGGCTACACCTTC.

J is TRBJ2-1 and V is TRBV2, with TRBD2 matching 10 bases. CDR1 SNHLY and CDR2 FYNNEI come from the germline V gene. The CDR3 is 15 residues long. Trimming took 5 bases from V and 0 from J; bases not matched to a gene: 1. CDR3 DNA: TGTGCCAGCAGTCCTAGCGGGAGCTCCTACAATGAGCAGTTCTTC. Its translation is CASSPSGSSYNEQFF.

J is TRBJ1-1 and V is TRBV18, with TRBD1 matching over 7 bases. The CDR3 is made up of 15 amino acids. The germline gives CDR1 KGHSH, CDR2 LQKENI. Unmatched junction bases numbered 6, after V lost 5 bases and J lost 0 bases. CDR3 bases: TGTGCCAGCTCAAGTAGGGACAGACTGAACACTGAAGCTTTCTTT. This sequence encodes CASSSRDRLNTEAFF.

This chain links TRBV11-2 with TRBJ2-5; a weak D match, TRBD1 (7 bases). CDR1 and CDR2 (germline): SGHAT, FQNNGV. The CDR3 spans 17 residues. Trimming removed 7 bases at V and 2 bases at J, with 23 bases between. CDR3 residues: CASTSRGTVPSQETQYF. The CDR3 coding sequence is TGTGCCAGCACCTCCCGGGGGACAGTTCCCTCTCAAGAGACCCAGTACTTC.

In its sample, this clone was seen once. The gene calls are TRBV4-1 and TRBJ1-3; D unresolved. Germline V gives CDR1 MGHRA, CDR2 YSYEKL. The CDR3 loop spans 14 amino acids. V lost 2 bases and J 4 bases, leaving 9 bases between the germline ends. The DNA for the CDR3 is TGCGCCAGCAGCCAATCGGAACGGGGAAACACCATATATTTT. Translation gives CASSQSERGNTIYF.

This CDR3 reads CASSVAALQGSSGNTIYF. DNA for the CDR3: TGTGCCAGCAGCGTAGCGGCCCTACAGGGGAGCTCTGGAAACACCATATATTTT. The chain links TRBV9 to TRBJ1-3, with TRBD1 matching over 7 bases. CDR1 is SGDLS, CDR2 YYNGEE, per germline. The CDR3 runs to 18 residues. The junction had 9 bases not matched to a gene; V was cut back by 0 bases and J by 0 bases. The entire variable domain, with the rest obtained from reference TRBV9 and TRBJ1-3, is as follows: DSGVTQTPKHLITATGQRVTLRCSPRSGDLSVYWYQQSLDQGLQFLIQYYNGEERAKGNILERFSAQQFPDLHSELNLSSLELGDSALYFCASSVAALQGSSGNTIYFGEGSWLTVV.

This rearrangement joins TRBV7-9 to TRBJ2-1, with 12 bases lining up with TRBD1. Trimming took 1 base from V and 10 from J; bases not matched to a gene: 2. This CDR3 is built from 14 residues. Germline V gene data show CDR1 as SEHNR and CDR2 as FQNEAQ (reference sequence). The CDR3 protein is CASSLGGQGAEQFF. For the CDR3, the DNA is TGTGCCAGCAGCTTAGGGGGACAGGGGGCAGAGCAGTTCTTC.

The V gene is TRBV4-2, the J gene TRBJ2-7; no firm D call. This CDR3 has 11 residues. Per the germline V gene, CDR1 is LGHNA and CDR2 is YNFKEQ. Deletions cut 1 base from V and 8 bases from J, with 6 bases between. This CDR3 is CASSQGGKQYF. Written as DNA, the CDR3 is TGTGCCAGCAGCCAAGGTGGAAAGCAGTACTTC.

This sequence joins TRBV18 and TRBJ1-5; the D is unclear. Germline-derived CDR1 and CDR2 are KGHSH and LQKENI. V was cut by 3 bases and J by 1 base, with 22 bases left in between. The CDR3 extends over 19 amino acids. The CDR3 loop reads CASSPGEGAVLWSNQPQHF. CDR3 DNA sequence: TGTGCCAGCTCACCCGGGGAGGGTGCGGTCTTATGGAGCAATCAGCCCCAGCATTTT.

A single count supports this clone. The gene calls are TRBV5-1 and TRBJ2-1, with 15 bases fitting TRBD2. Germline V CDR1 and CDR2: SGHRS, YFSETQ. The CDR3 spans 16 residues. Germline trimming cut 3 bases from V and 6 bases from J; bases unmatched to any gene: 4. The CDR3 nucleotides are TGCGCCAGCAGCTGGGGACTAGCGGGGGGACTCAATGAGCAGTTCTTC. Its protein is CASSWGLAGGLNEQFF.

This rearrangement joins TRBV5-5 to TRBJ2-3; D gene uncertain. Germline V gives CDR1 SGHKS, CDR2 YYEKEE (reference sequence). With 4 bases removed from V and 5 bases from J, the gap between germline ends came to 20 bases. The CDR3 covers 16 residues. CDR3 loop: CASSPNLGLGEDTQYF. The CDR3 nucleotides read TGTGCCAGCAGCCCAAACCTGGGCCTTGGGGAAGATACGCAGTATTTT.

This sequence joins TRBV3-1 (or the pseudogene TRBV3-2) and TRBJ1-3; D remains ambiguous. V was cut by 4 bases and J by 2 bases, with 9 bases left in between. This CDR3 comprises 14 residues. Germline V gene lookup returns CDR1 LGHDT and CDR2 YNNKEL (reference sequence). CDR3 protein: CASSLLLTGNTIYF. The CDR3 DNA reads as TGTGCCAGCAGCCTTCTTTTAACTGGAAACACCATATATTTT.